This TCR beta chain comes out of a study of shared clonotypes between healthy human individuals. Study-wide context: Donors had three CD4 naive, three CD4 memory, two CD8 naive and one CD8 memory plate apiece.

CDR1 is SGHNT and CDR2 is YYREEE in the germline V gene (reference sequence). Trimming removed 3 bases at V and 2 bases at J, with 12 bases between. The length of the CDR3 is 14 residues. The assay was immunoSEQ multiplex PCR, and TCRdb's table has in-frame clones only and misses some. This table holds millions of clones, 95% found once. Each sample came from a Caucasian adult donor living in Nashville, Tennessee. The sequenced sample consisted of naive CD4+ T cells sorted from blood. Regarding subset: CD45RA+ positively selected. This rearrangement joins TRBV5-4 to TRBJ2-7, with D possibly being TRBD1 (6 bases). The TCR sequence derives from a man younger than 35 in good health. This CDR3 is CASSWNNRAYEQYF. The CDR3 DNA reads TGTGCCAGCAGCTGGAATAACAGGGCCTACGAGCAGTACTTC.